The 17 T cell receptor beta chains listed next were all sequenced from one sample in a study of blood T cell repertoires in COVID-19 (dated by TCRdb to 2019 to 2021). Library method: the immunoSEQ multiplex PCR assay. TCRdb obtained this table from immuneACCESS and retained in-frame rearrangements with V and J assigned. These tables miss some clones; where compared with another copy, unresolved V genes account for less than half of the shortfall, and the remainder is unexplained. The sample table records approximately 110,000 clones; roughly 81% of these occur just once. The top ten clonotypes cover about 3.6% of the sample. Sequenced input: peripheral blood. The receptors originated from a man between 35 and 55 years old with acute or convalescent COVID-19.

The CDR3 DNA reads TGTGCCAGCAGGGTAGCTGCCTACGAGCAGTACTTC. Encoded protein: CASRVAAYEQYF. The chain couples TRBV6-5 to TRBJ2-7; no clear D gene. This CDR3 has 12 amino acids. Germline values: CDR1 MNHEY, CDR2 SVGAGI. Trimming stripped 6 bases from V and 2 bases from J, with 8 bases between.

CDR3 sequence (DNA): TGTGCCTGGAGCCTGACGACAGGTTACTCCTACGAGCAGTACTTC. This gives the protein CAWSLTTGYSYEQYF. The J gene is TRBJ2-7, the V gene TRBV30, with D possibly being TRBD1 (6 bases). The V end lost 3 bases, the J end lost 0 bases, and 15 bases lay between the germline ends. Germline values: CDR1 GTSNPN, CDR2 SVGIG (reference sequence). The CDR3 spans 15 residues.

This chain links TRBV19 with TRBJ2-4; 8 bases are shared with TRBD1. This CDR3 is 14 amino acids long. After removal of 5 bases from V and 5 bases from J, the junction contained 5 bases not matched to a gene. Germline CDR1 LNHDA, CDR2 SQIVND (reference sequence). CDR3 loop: CASSSRGRENIQYF. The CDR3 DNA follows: TGTGCCAGTAGTTCCAGGGGGCGGGAAAACATTCAGTACTTC.

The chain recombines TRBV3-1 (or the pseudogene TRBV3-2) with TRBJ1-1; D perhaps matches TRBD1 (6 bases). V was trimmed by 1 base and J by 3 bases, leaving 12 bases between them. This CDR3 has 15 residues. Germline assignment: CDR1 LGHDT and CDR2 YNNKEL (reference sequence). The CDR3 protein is CASSQAVRGYTEAFF. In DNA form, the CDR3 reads TGTGCCAGCAGCCAAGCGGTCAGGGGATACACTGAAGCTTTCTTT.

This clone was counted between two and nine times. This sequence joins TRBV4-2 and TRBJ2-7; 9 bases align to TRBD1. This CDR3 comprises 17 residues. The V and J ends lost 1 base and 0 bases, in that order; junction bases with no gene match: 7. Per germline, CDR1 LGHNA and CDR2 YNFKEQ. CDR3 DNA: TGTGCCAGCAGCCAAGCTACTGGGACAGGGAGCTCCTACGAGCAGTACTTC. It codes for CASSQATGTGSSYEQYF.

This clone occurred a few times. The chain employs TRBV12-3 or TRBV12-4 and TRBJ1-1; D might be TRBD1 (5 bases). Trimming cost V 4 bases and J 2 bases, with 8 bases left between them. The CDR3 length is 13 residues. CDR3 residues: CASSSQGNTEAFF. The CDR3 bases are TGTGCCAGCAGTTCTCAGGGAAACACTGAAGCTTTCTTT.

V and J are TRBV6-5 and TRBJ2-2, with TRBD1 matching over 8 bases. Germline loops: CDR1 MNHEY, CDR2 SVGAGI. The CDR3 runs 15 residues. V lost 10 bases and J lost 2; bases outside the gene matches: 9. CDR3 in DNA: TGTGCCACCTCTAGACAGGGGTTCAACACCGGGGAGCTGTTTTTT. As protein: CATSRQGFNTGELFF.

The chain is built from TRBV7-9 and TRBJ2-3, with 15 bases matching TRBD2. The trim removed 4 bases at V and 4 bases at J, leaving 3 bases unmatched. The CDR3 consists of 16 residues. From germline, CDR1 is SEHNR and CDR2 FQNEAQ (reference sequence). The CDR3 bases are TGTGCCAGCAGCTCCGGACTAGCGGGGGGGCCAGATACGCAGTATTTT. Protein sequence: CASSSGLAGGPDTQYF.

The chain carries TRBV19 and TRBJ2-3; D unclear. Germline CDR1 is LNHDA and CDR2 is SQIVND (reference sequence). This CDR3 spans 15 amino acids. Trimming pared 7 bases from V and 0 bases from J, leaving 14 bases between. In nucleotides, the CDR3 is TGTGCCAGTAAAGAGGAGCCAACTAGCACAGATACGCAGTATTTT. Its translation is CASKEEPTSTDTQYF.

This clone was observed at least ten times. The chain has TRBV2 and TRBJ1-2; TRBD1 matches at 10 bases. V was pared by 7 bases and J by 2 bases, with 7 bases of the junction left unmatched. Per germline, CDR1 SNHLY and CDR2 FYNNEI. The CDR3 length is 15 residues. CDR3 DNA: TGTGCCAGCACCCAGGACAGGGGGACAAACTATGGCTACACCTTC. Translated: CASTQDRGTNYGYTF.

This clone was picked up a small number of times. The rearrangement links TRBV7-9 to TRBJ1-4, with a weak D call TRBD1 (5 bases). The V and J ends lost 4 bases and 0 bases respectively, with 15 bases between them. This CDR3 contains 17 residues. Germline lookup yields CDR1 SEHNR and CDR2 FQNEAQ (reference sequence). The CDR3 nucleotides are TGTGCCAGCAGCTCGCTTCCAGGGCCTACAACTAATGAAAAACTGTTTTTT. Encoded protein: CASSSLPGPTTNEKLFF.

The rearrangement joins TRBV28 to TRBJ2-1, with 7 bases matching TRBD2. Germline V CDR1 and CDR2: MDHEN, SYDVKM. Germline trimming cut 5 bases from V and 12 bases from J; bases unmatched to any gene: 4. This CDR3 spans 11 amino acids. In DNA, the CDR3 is TGTGCCAGCAGTGTCTCGGGAGGGCAGTTCTTC. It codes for CASSVSGGQFF.

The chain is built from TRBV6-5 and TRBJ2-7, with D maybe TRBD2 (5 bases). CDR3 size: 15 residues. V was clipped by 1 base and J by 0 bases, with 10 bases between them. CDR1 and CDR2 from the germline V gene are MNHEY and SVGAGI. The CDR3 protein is CASSYFGSSSYEQYF. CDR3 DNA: TGTGCCAGCAGTTACTTTGGGAGTAGCTCCTACGAGCAGTACTTC.

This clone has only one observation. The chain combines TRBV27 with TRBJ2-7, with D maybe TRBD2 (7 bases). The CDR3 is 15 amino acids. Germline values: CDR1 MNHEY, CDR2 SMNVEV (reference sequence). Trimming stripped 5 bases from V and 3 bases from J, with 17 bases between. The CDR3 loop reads CASSPGGGDHYEQYF. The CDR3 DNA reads TGTGCCAGCAGTCCGGGCGGGGGCGACCACTACGAGCAGTACTTC.

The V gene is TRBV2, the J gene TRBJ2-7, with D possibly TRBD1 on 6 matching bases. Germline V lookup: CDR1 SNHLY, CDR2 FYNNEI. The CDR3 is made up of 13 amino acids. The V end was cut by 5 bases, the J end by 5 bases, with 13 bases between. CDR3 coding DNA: TGTGCCAGCAGTACCTACAGGGACAACGAGCAGTACTTC. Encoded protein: CASSTYRDNEQYF.

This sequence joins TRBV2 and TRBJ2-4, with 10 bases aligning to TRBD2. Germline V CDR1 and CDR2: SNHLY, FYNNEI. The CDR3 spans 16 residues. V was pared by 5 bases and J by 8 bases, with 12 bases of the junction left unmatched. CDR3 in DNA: TGTGCCAGCAGTAAAGAGCGGGGGGGCATGTCGGACATTCAGTACTTC. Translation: CASSKERGGMSDIQYF.

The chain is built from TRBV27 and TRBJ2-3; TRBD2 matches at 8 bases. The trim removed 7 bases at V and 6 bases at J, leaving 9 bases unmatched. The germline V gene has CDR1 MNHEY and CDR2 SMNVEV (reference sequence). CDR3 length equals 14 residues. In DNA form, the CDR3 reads TGTGCCAGCATCGGGGGGGGCACACAGGATACGCAGTATTTT. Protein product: CASIGGGTQDTQYF.